This TCR beta chain derives from a study of T-cell memory formation after mild COVID-19. Turning to the study itself: Across donors, TCR clusters were largely donor specific. General study results and limits: Proof of SARS-CoV-2 specificity was absent for the second-wave clones that crested on day 37. Clones that contracted clustered mainly in CM and EM if CD4+ and in EMRA if CD8+.

With respect to this clonotype: Its specificity is not known.

Constant-segment primers and 5'RACE yielded cDNA libraries for TCR alpha and TCR beta, each carrying sample barcodes and UMIs. MiXCR, applied by TCRdb to the 5' RACE reads, yields one record per CDR3 protein. The table shows 430,000 or so distinct CDR3 sequences, with roughly 23% occurring only once. V lost 0 bases to trimming and J lost 4 bases, with 6 bases between them. This CDR3 contains 13 residues. CDR1 SEHNR and CDR2 FQNEAQ come from the germline V gene (reference sequence). The chain combines TRBV7-9 with TRBJ1-2, with D unclear. What was sequenced was PBMCs or a T cell subset sorted from them (not recorded which). The sequence was obtained from an adult woman who had mild COVID-19 (a few samples of this study predate the infection). Cell type and time point are not known. CDR3 region: CASSLALVYGYTF. Written as DNA, the CDR3 is TGTGCCAGCAGCTTAGCCCTTGTCTATGGCTACACCTTC.